This T cell receptor (beta chain) was profiled in a study of Tregs in tolerant kidney transplant recipients. Turning to this clone: Its target is not known.

Study-wide results and caveats: In tolerant patients, donor-specific Tregs outgrew total Tregs, suggesting antigen-driven expansion. Expanding Tregs on activated donor B cells appeared to best identify donor-specific TCRbeta clones. Changing PCR primers prevented nucleotide comparison between some patients' samples.

Looked up from germline, CDR1 is KGHSH and CDR2 is LQKENI. The CDR3 consists of 16 residues. The ends lost 5 bases at V and 4 bases at J; junction bases unmatched: 11. The table came from immunoSEQ multiplex PCR; TCRdb's copy has only in-frame clones and leaves some out. This table holds fewer than 80,000 clones, 85% to 90% found once. The TCR was taken from a human donor who received a combined kidney and bone marrow transplant. The sequences come from CD4+ T cells from blood, collected before the transplant. The rearrangement uses TRBV18 and TRBJ2-3, with TRBD2 matching over 8 bases. CDR3 sequence: CASSSLREAGADTQYF. The CDR3 DNA follows: TGTGCCAGCTCATCTCTCCGGGAAGCGGGAGCAGATACGCAGTATTTT.